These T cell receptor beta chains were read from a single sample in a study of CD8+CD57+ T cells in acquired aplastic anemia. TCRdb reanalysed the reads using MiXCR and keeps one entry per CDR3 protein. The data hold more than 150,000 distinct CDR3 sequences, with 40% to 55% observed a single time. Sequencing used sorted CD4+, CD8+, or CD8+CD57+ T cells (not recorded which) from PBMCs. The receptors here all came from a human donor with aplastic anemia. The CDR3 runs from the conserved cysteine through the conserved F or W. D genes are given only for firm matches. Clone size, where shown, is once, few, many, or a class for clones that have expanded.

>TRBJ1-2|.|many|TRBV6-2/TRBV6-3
CASRDNGYTF
TGTGCCAGCAGGGACAATGGCTACACCTTC
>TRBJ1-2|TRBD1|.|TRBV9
CASSETSGTGFGYTF
TGTGCCAGCAGTGAGACTAGCGGGACAGGGTTTGGCTACACCTTC
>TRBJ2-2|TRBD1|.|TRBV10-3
CAISESTGVNTGELFF
TGTGCCATCAGTGAGTCGACAGGGGTGAACACCGGGGAACTGTTTTTT
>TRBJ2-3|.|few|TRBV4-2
CASSQDLLVAGTDTQYF
TGTGCCAGCAGCCAAGATTTGCTAGTAGCAGGCACAGATACGCAGTATTTT
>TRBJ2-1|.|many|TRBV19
CASTEIGGSRHNEQFF
TGTGCCAGTACCGAGATCGGTGGTAGTCGCCACAATGAGCAGTTCTTC
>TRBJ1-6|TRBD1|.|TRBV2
CASRAGTGVNSPLHF
TGTGCCAGCAGGGCCGGGACAGGGGTTAATTCACCCCTCCACTTT
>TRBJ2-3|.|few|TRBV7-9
CASSSTRGTDTQYF
TGTGCCAGCAGCTCAACCAGGGGAACAGATACGCAGTATTTT
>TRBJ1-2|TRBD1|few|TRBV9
CASTVGTGGAGYGYTF
TGTGCCAGCACCGTGGGGACAGGGGGCGCGGGCTATGGCTACACCTTC
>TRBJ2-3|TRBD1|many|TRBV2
CASKWGTGGTDTQYF
TGTGCCAGCAAGTGGGGGACAGGGGGCACAGATACGCAGTATTTT
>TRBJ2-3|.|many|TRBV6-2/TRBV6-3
CASSYSSGYRRDTQYF
TGTGCCAGCAGTTACTCGAGCGGTTACCGGAGGGATACGCAGTATTTT
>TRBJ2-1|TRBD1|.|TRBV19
CASSWDRSSYNEQFF
TGTGCCAGTAGTTGGGACAGGAGCTCCTACAATGAGCAGTTCTTC
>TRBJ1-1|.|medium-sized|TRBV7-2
CASSYKTAGENTEAFF
TGTGCCAGCAGTTACAAGACAGCCGGAGAGAACACTGAAGCTTTCTTT
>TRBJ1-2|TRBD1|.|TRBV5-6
CASSHRDRDGYTF
TGTGCCAGCAGCCACCGGGACAGGGACGGCTACACCTTC
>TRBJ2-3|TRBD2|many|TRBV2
CASSEAGGLTDTQYF
TGTGCCAGCAGTGAAGCGGGAGGGCTAACAGATACGCAGTATTTT
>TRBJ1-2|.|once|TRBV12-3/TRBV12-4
CASSSPGVTGRNGYTF
TGTGCCAGCAGTTCTCCGGGGGTCACAGGAAGAAATGGCTACACCTTC
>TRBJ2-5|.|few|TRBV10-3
CASSYRVPQETQYF
TGTGCCAGCAGTTACAGGGTTCCGCAAGAGACCCAGTACTTC
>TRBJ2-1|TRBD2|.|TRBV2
CASSERTSAQQFF
TGTGCCAGCAGTGAACGGACTAGCGCTCAGCAGTTCTTC
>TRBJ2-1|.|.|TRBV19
CASTRSDFSYNEQFF
TGTGCCAGTACTAGATCCGATTTCTCCTACAATGAGCAGTTCTTC
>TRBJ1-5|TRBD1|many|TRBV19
CASSIATGAGQPQHF
TGTGCCAGTAGTATAGCTACAGGGGCTGGCCAGCCCCAGCATTTT
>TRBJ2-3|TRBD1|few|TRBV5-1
CANSPGQANTDTQYF
TGCGCCAACAGCCCCGGACAGGCCAACACAGATACGCAGTATTTT
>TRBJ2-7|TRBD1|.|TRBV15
CATSRGDRGSVEQYF
TGTGCCACCAGCAGAGGGGACAGGGGGTCTGTCGAGCAGTACTTC
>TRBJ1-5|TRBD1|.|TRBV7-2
CASSPTGLQPQHF
TGTGCCAGCAGCCCGACAGGGCTCCAGCCCCAGCATTTT
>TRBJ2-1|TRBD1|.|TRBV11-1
CASRPTGGTYNEQFF
TGTGCCAGCAGGCCCACAGGGGGGACGTACAATGAGCAGTTCTTC
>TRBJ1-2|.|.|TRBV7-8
CASSLGKGPNYGYTF
TGTGCCAGCAGCTTAGGCAAGGGACCTAACTATGGCTACACCTTC
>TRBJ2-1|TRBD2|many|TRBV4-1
CASSHPGLAAGEQFF
TGCGCCAGCAGCCACCCGGGACTAGCGGCGGGCGAGCAGTTCTTC
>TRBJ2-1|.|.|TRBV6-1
CASSKGSYNEQFF
TGTGCCAGCAGCAAAGGCTCCTACAATGAGCAGTTCTTC
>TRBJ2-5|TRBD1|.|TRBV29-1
CSVRQGAGETQYF
TGCAGCGTCAGACAGGGGGCGGGAGAGACCCAGTACTTC
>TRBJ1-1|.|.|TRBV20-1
CSAARSTEAFF
TGCAGTGCCGCGAGGAGTACTGAAGCTTTCTTT
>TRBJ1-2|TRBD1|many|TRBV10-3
CAIQSPGQAGYTF
TGTGCCATCCAATCTCCAGGACAGGCTGGCTACACCTTC
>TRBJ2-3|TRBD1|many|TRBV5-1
CASRVDRVSTDTQYF
TGCGCCAGCAGAGTTGACAGGGTTTCCACAGATACGCAGTATTTT
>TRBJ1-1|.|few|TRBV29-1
CSVQGFTEAFF
TGCAGCGTTCAGGGATTTACTGAAGCTTTCTTT
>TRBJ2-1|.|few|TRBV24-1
CATSATYYNEQFF
TGTGCCACCAGTGCGACTTACTACAATGAGCAGTTCTTC
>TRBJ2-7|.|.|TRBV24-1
CASSYSDRGYEQYF
TGTGCCAGCAGTTACTCGGACAGAGGATACGAGCAGTACTTC
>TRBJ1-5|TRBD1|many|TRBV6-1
CASTPDRGNQPQHF
TGTGCCAGCACCCCCGACAGGGGCAATCAGCCCCAGCATTTT
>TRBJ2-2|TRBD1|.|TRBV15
CATSRPRDRPNTGELFF
TGTGCCACCAGCAGACCTCGGGACAGGCCGAACACCGGGGAGCTGTTTTTT
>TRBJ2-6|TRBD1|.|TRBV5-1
CASSPGTGGTGANVLTF
TGCGCCAGCAGCCCCGGGACAGGCGGCACTGGGGCCAACGTCCTGACTTTC
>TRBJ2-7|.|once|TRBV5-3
CAWCRGHNEQYF
TGTGCCTGGTGTCGGGGACACAACGAGCAGTACTTC
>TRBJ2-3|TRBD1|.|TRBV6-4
CASSDSGGQGPDTQYF
TGTGCCAGCAGTGACTCTGGGGGACAGGGTCCAGATACGCAGTATTTT
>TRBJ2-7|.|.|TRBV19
CASSISGGGEQYF
TGTGCCAGTAGTATATCAGGGGGAGGCGAGCAGTACTTC
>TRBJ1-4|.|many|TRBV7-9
CASSWDLPVAEKLFF
TGTGCCAGCAGTTGGGACCTACCGGTGGCTGAAAAACTGTTTTTT
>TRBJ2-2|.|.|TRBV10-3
CAISDGIQGNTGELFF
TGTGCCATCAGTGACGGGATACAGGGAAACACCGGGGAGCTGTTTTTT
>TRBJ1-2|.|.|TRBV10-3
CAIRSGETYGYTF
TGTGCCATCAGGTCAGGGGAAACCTATGGCTACACCTTC
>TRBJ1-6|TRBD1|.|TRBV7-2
CASSGQGTGDSPLHF
TGTGCCAGCAGCGGACAGGGGACAGGGGATTCACCCCTCCACTTT
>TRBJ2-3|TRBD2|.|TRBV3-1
CASSQDGTSLRGTTQYF
TGTGCCAGCAGCCAAGACGGGACTAGCCTCCGCGGGACTACGCAGTATTTT
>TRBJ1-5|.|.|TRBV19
CASSIGVRGQPQHF
TGTGCCAGTAGTATAGGAGTCAGGGGTCAGCCCCAGCATTTT
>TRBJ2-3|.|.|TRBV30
CAWSAGQFEGTQYF
TGTGCCTGGAGTGCCGGACAGTTCGAGGGTACGCAGTATTTT
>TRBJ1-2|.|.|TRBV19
CASSDRTAGYTF
TGTGCCAGTAGTGATCGGACAGCTGGCTACACCTTC
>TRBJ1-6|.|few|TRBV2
CASSLGQLPNSPLHF
TGTGCCAGCAGCCTAGGACAGCTTCCTAATTCACCCCTCCACTTT
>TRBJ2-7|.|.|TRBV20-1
CSARSGLPSSYEQYF
TGCAGTGCTAGATCGGGACTCCCGAGCTCCTACGAGCAGTACTTC
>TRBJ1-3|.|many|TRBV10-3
CAISGTVSGSTIYF
TGTGCCATCAGTGGGACAGTCTCTGGAAGCACCATATATTTT
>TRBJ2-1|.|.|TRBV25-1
CASSANGGLDEQFF
TGTGCCAGCAGTGCTAACGGCGGATTGGATGAGCAGTTCTTC